These 14 T cell receptor beta chains share one sample of origin, sequenced in a study of blood T cell repertoires in COVID-19 (dated by TCRdb to 2020 to 2021). Libraries were made using the immunoSEQ multiplex PCR assay. TCRdb carries this immuneACCESS record with in-frame sequences only. Its versions omit some clonotypes, under half of them owing to an unresolved V gene in the studies checked, with the rest unexplained. This sample is represented by approximately 210,000 clones; approximately 84% of them were singletons. The top ten constitute approximately 8% of the sample. Sequencing was carried out using peripheral blood. The receptors shown here come from an elderly woman with COVID-19, enrolled during active disease.

This clone has just a few counts. The chain links TRBV13 to TRBJ1-5; no clear D. CDR1 PRHDT and CDR2 FYEKMQ come from the germline V gene (reference sequence). With 4 bases removed from V and 0 bases from J, the gap between germline ends came to 7 bases. This CDR3 region has 14 residues. CDR3 sequence reads: CASSSRDSNQPQHF. For the CDR3, the DNA is TGTGCCAGCAGCTCCCGGGATAGCAATCAGCCCCAGCATTTT.

This rearrangement joins TRBV15 to TRBJ2-2, with D possibly matching TRBD1 (6 bases). The germline V and J ends were trimmed by 3 bases and 0 bases, with 11 bases remaining between them. The CDR3 is 16 amino acids. Germline-derived CDR1 and CDR2 are LNHNV and YYDKDF (reference sequence). For the CDR3, the DNA is TGTGCCACCAGCAGGACAGGCCCCTCGAACACCGGGGAGCTGTTTTTT. It codes for CATSRTGPSNTGELFF.

The V call is TRBV9, the J call TRBJ1-1, with 10 positions matching TRBD1. CDR3 length: 17 amino acids. J lost 4 bases, V lost 0 bases, and 9 bases had no gene match. Germline lookup yields CDR1 SGDLS and CDR2 YYNGEE. CDR3 protein: CASSVAGQGDWGTEAFF. The DNA for the CDR3 is TGTGCCAGCAGCGTAGCTGGACAGGGGGATTGGGGCACTGAAGCTTTCTTT.

This clone was counted between two and nine times. This chain connects TRBV29-1 to TRBJ2-1; 7 positions agree with TRBD2. This CDR3 region has 16 residues. The germline V gene encodes CDR1 SQVTM and CDR2 ANQGSEA. The V and J ends lost 4 bases and 2 bases, in that order; junction bases with no gene match: 11. CDR3 nucleotide sequence: TGCAGCGTTGGAGGGGAGTTAGCGGGTACCTACAATGAGCAGTTCTTC. It yields the protein CSVGGELAGTYNEQFF.

The chain has TRBV28 and TRBJ1-2; tentative D call: TRBD1 (5 bases). Trimming took off 5 bases at V and 2 bases at J, with 6 bases between the two ends. CDR1 is MDHEN, CDR2 SYDVKM, per germline. The CDR3 consists of 12 residues. The CDR3 region has the DNA TGTGCCAGCAGTGCAGGGAACTATGGCTACACCTTC. Protein product: CASSAGNYGYTF.

The J gene is TRBJ1-2, the V gene TRBV3-1 (or the pseudogene TRBV3-2); D is possibly TRBD1 (6 bases). The germline gives CDR1 LGHDT, CDR2 YNNKEL (reference sequence). This CDR3 has 15 residues. Trimming shortened V by 2 bases and J by 2 bases, and 12 bases separated the two germline ends. The CDR3 DNA reads as TGTGCCAGCAGCCAAAACAGGGTTTTAAACTATGGCTACACCTTC. It specifies CASSQNRVLNYGYTF.

This chain joins TRBV9 and TRBJ2-3, with D maybe TRBD1 (5 bases). Germline loops: CDR1 SGDLS, CDR2 YYNGEE. Trimming removed 3 bases from V and 2 bases from J, with 7 bases in between. This CDR3 is built from 13 residues. DNA of the CDR3: TGTGCCAGCAGCGAGACAGTCACAGATACGCAGTATTTT. Its translation: CASSETVTDTQYF.

The chain has TRBV29-1 and TRBJ1-1; possible D gene TRBD1, 6 bases. The germline CDR1 and CDR2 sequences are SQVTM and ANQGSEA. V was shortened by 4 bases and J by 2 bases, with 11 bases between the two germline ends. The CDR3 is 13 residues long. The CDR3 loop reads CSVGDRPNTEAFF. The CDR3 DNA reads as TGCAGCGTTGGTGACAGGCCAAACACTGAAGCTTTCTTT. Together with reference TRBV29-1 and TRBJ1-1, the CDR3 gives the full variable domain: SAVISQKPSRDICQRGTSLTIQCQVDSQVTMMFWYRQQPGQSLTLIATANQGSEATYESGFVIDKFPISRPNLTFSTLTVSNMSPEDSSIYLCSVGDRPNTEAFFGQGTRLTVV.

The sample holds one count of this clone. This chain's CDR3 is CASSFRQGNYGYTF. Written as DNA, the CDR3 is TGTGCCAGCAGCTTCCGACAGGGCAACTATGGCTACACCTTC. The genes are TRBV5-5 and TRBJ1-2; 7 bases line up with TRBD1. This CDR3 spans 14 amino acids. Trimming cost V 2 bases and J 2 bases; bases outside gene matches: 3. Germline V gene data show CDR1 as SGHKS and CDR2 as YYEKEE (reference sequence). Together with reference TRBV5-5 and TRBJ1-2, the CDR3 gives the full variable domain: DAGVTQSPTHLIKTRGQQVTLRCSPISGHKSVSWYQQVLGQGPQFIFQYYEKEERGRGNFPDRFSARQFPNYSSELNVNALLLGDSALYLCASSFRQGNYGYTFGSGTRLTVV.

This clone was detected only a few times. V is TRBV28 and J is TRBJ2-5; D is unclear. V lost 7 bases to trimming and J lost 5 bases, with 8 bases between them. CDR1 and CDR2 (germline): MDHEN, SYDVKM. The CDR3 sequence is 11 residues long. The CDR3 protein is CASTSRETQYF. The CDR3, as DNA: TGTGCCAGCACCTCGCGGGAGACCCAGTACTTC.

This rearrangement joins TRBV7-2 to TRBJ2-7; 8 positions match TRBD2. CDR3 length equals 16 residues. CDR1 and CDR2 (germline): SGHTA, FQGNSA. With 1 base clipped from V and 0 bases from J, the junction kept 5 bases outside the gene matches. The CDR3 DNA reads TGTGCCAGCAGCTTAGTACCTAGCGGGTCCTCCTACGAGCAGTACTTC. As protein: CASSLVPSGSSYEQYF. Full variable domain (remainder filled in from reference TRBV7-2 and TRBJ2-7): GAGVSQSPSNKVTEKGKDVELRCDPISGHTALYWYRQSLGQGLEFLIYFQGNSAPDKSGLPSDRFSAERTGGSVSTLTIQRTQQEDSAVYLCASSLVPSGSSYEQYFGPGTRLTVT.

The V and J genes are TRBV7-6 and TRBJ1-3; the D is unclear. Germline V gene data show CDR1 as SGHVS and CDR2 as FNYEAQ. The V gene lost 5 bases and the J gene lost 4 bases, with 6 bases spanning the gap. The CDR3 length is 12 residues. DNA for the CDR3: TGTGCCAGCAGCCCTGAGGGAAACACCATATATTTT. Protein sequence: CASSPEGNTIYF.

The chain links TRBV6-6 to TRBJ2-3, with 8 bases aligning to TRBD2. The CDR3 extends over 15 amino acids. Germline V gene data show CDR1 as MNHNY and CDR2 as SVGAGI (reference sequence). Losses at the gene ends were 6 bases for V and 4 bases for J; bases not matched to a gene: 9. The CDR3 loop is CASRTGTSSPDTQYF. The CDR3 DNA is TGTGCCAGCAGGACCGGGACTAGTAGTCCAGATACGCAGTATTTT.

This sequence joins TRBV18 and TRBJ2-3; D not certain. The V end lost 0 bases, the J end lost 3 bases, and 10 bases lay between the germline ends. The CDR3 length is 15 residues. CDR1 and CDR2 (germline): KGHSH, LQKENI. This CDR3 is CASSPPLMSTDTQYF. The CDR3 DNA reads as TGTGCCAGCTCACCACCGTTAATGTCGACAGATACGCAGTATTTT.